The source of this TCR beta chain is a study of blood T cell repertoires in COVID-19. Background on the study: PBMCs, B-cell-depleted T cells, or T cells were the source of the cDNA or gDNA that made up the material.

Germline trimming cut 5 bases from V and 2 bases from J; bases unmatched to any gene: 9. CDR1 is GTSNPN and CDR2 is SVGIG in the germline V gene (reference sequence). The CDR3 covers 14 residues. Produced via immunoSEQ multiplex PCR; TCRdb's table is partial and in-frame only. The repertoire holds hundreds of thousands of clones, with less than 85% as singletons. The chain carries TRBV30 and TRBJ2-7; the match to TRBD1 covers 7 bases. This TCR was recovered from a woman in her 30s who had been exposed to COVID-19. The material sequenced was PBMCs or T cells enriched from blood (not recorded which). CDR3 coding DNA: TGTGCCTGGGGTTCGACAGGGTCGCCCTACGAGCAGTACTTC. Amino acids: CAWGSTGSPYEQYF.